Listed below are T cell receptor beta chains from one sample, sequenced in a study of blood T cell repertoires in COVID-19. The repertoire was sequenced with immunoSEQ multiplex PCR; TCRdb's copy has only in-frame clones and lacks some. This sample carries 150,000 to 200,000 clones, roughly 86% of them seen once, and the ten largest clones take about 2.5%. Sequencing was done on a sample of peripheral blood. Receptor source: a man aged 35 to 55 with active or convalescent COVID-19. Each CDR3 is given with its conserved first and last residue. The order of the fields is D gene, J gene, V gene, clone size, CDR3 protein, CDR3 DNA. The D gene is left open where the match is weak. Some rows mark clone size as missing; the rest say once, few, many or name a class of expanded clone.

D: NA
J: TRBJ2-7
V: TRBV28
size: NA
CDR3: CASSFLSENLGQYF
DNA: TGTGCCAGCAGTTTCCTCTCGGAGAACCTCGGGCAGTACTTC

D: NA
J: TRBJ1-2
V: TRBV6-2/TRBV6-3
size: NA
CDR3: CASSYSSSGYGYTF
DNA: TGTGCCAGCAGTTACTCAAGTTCCGGCTATGGCTACACCTTC

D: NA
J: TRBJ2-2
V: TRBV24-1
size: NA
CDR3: CATSDLVQGNTGELFF
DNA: TGTGCCACCAGTGATTTGGTCCAGGGGAACACCGGGGAGCTGTTTTTT

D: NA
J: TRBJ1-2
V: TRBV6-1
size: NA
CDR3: CASSEAIFREAYTF
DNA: TGTGCCAGCAGTGAAGCAATATTCCGAGAGGCCTACACCTTC

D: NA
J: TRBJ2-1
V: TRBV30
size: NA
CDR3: CAWRENFNEQFF
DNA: TGTGCCTGGAGAGAGAACTTCAATGAGCAGTTCTTC

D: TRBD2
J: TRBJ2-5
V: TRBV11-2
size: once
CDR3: CASSLAAWEGPEETQYF
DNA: TGTGCCAGCAGCTTAGCGGCGTGGGAGGGGCCAGAAGAGACCCAGTACTTC

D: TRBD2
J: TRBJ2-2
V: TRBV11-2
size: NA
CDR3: CASSLIAGTNTGELFF
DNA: TGTGCCAGCAGCTTAATAGCGGGGACGAACACCGGGGAGCTGTTTTTT

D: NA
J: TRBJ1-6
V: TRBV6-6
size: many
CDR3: CASSYLPGSYNSPLHF
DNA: TGTGCCAGCAGCTACCTGCCAGGGTCCTATAATTCACCCCTCCACTTT

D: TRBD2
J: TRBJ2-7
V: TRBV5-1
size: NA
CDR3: CASRMNPGLRDEQYF
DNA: TGCGCCAGCCGAATGAACCCGGGACTAAGGGACGAGCAGTACTTC

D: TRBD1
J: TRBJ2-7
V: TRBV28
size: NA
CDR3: CASTQLDRGNEQYF
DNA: TGTGCCAGCACCCAGCTGGACAGGGGTAACGAGCAGTACTTC

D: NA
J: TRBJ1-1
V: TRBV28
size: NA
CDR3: CASSFGQEGEAFF
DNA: TGTGCCAGCAGTTTTGGGCAGGAGGGAGAAGCTTTCTTT

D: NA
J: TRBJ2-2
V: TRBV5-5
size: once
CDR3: CASSSWGRNGELFF
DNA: TGTGCCAGCAGCTCATGGGGGAGGAACGGGGAGCTGTTTTTT

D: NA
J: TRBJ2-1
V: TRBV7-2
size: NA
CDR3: CASSLDGSGPNEQFF
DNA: TGTGCCAGCAGCTTAGACGGGTCTGGCCCAAATGAGCAGTTCTTC

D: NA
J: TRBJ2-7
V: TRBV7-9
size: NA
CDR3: CASSLGGLEQYF
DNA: TGTGCCAGCAGCTTAGGGGGCCTCGAGCAGTACTTC

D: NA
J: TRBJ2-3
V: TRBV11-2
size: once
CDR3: CASSHPQWDSRSYF
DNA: TGTGCCAGCAGCCACCCGCAGTGGGACTCCAGGTCCTATTTT

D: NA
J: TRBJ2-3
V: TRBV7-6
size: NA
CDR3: CASSLVFGQGDTQYF
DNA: TGTGCCAGCAGCTTAGTCTTCGGGCAGGGAGATACGCAGTATTTT

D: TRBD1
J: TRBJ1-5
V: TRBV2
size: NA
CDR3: CASIRDRENNQPQHF
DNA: TGTGCCAGCATTAGGGACAGGGAAAATAATCAGCCCCAGCATTTT

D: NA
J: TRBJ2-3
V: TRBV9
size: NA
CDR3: CASSVGGFTDTQYF
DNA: TGTGCCAGCAGCGTAGGTGGCTTCACAGATACGCAGTATTTT

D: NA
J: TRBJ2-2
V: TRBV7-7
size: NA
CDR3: CASSLDRTGELFF
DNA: TGTGCTAGCAGCTTAGACAGAACCGGGGAGCTGTTTTTT

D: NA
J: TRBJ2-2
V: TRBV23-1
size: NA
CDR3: CASSQSTGNTGELFF
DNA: TGCGCCAGCAGTCAATCGACAGGGAACACCGGGGAGCTGTTTTTT

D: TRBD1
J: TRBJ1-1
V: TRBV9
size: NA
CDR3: CASSPFDRGNTEAFF
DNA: TGTGCCAGCAGCCCGTTCGACAGGGGGAACACTGAAGCTTTCTTT

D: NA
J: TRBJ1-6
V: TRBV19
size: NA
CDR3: CASSIKITESPLHF
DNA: TGTGCCAGTAGTATAAAAATTACAGAATCACCCCTCCACTTT

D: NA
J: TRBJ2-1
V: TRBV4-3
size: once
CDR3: CASSQESSPYNEQFF
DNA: TGCGCCAGCAGCCAAGAAAGCTCGCCCTACAATGAGCAGTTCTTC

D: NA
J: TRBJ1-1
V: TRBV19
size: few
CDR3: CASSSWTAGRTEAFF
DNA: TGTGCCAGTAGTTCCTGGACAGCGGGGCGAACTGAAGCTTTCTTT

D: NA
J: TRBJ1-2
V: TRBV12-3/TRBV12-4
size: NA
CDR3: CASSLGQIYGYTF
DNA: TGTGCCAGCAGTTTAGGCCAGATCTATGGCTACACCTTC

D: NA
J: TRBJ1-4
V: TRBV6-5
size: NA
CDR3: CASRATALNEKLFF
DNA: TGTGCCAGCAGAGCGACAGCCCTTAATGAAAAACTGTTTTTT

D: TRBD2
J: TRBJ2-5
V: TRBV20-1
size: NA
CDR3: CSASLGRGTQETQYF
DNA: TGCAGTGCTAGTTTGGGGCGGGGGACCCAAGAGACCCAGTACTTC

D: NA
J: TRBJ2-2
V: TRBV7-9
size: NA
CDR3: CASSPGTAQNTGELFF
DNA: TGTGCCAGCAGCCCCGGGACTGCCCAGAACACCGGGGAGCTGTTTTTT

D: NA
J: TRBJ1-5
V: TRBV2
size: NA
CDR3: CASSESVNQPQHF
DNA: TGTGCCAGCAGTGAGTCCGTAAATCAGCCCCAGCATTTT

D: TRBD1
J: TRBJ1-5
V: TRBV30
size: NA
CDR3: CAWKPGGTGYQPQHF
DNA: TGTGCCTGGAAACCCGGGGGGACAGGGTATCAGCCCCAGCATTTT

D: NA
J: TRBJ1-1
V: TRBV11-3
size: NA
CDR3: CASSPGEGYTEAFF
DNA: TGTGCCAGCAGCCCGGGGGAGGGGTACACTGAAGCTTTCTTT

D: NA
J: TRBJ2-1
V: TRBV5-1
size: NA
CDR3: CASSLVADTYNEQFF
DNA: TGCGCCAGCAGCTTGGTAGCGGATACCTACAATGAGCAGTTCTTC

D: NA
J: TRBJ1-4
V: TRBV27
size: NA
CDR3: CASSLRGNEKLFF
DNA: TGTGCCAGCAGTTTAAGGGGTAATGAAAAACTGTTTTTT

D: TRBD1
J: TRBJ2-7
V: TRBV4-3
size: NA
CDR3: CASSHGQGAWEQYF
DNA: TGCGCCAGCAGCCATGGGCAGGGGGCTTGGGAGCAGTACTTC

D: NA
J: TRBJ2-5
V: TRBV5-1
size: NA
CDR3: CASSLQETQYF
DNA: TGCGCCAGCAGCCTCCAAGAGACCCAGTACTTC

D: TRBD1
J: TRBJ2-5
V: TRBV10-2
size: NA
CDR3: CASSADRGQETQYF
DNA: TGCGCCAGCAGTGCCGACAGGGGCCAAGAGACCCAGTACTTC

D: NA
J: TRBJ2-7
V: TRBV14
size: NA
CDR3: CASSRDSSISYEQYF
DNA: TGTGCCAGCAGCCGGGACTCCTCAATTTCCTACGAGCAGTACTTC

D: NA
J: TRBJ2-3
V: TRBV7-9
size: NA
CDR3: CASSSDSGTDTQYF
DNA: TGTGCCAGCAGTTCCGATTCAGGCACAGATACGCAGTATTTT